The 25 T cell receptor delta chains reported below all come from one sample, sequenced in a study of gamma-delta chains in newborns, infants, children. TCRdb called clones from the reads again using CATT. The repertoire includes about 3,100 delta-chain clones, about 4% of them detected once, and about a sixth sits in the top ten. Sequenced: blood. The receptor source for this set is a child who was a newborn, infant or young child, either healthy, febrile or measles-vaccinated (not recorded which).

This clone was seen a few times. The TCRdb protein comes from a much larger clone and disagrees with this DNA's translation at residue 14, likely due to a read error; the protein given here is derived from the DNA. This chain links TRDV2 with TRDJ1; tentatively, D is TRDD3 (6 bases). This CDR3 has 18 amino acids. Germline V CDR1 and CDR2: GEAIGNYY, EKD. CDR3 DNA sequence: TGTGCCTGTGACGCCCTAGAGAACGGCTGGGGCCTCACCAATAAACTCATCTTT. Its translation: CACDALENGWGLTNKLIF.

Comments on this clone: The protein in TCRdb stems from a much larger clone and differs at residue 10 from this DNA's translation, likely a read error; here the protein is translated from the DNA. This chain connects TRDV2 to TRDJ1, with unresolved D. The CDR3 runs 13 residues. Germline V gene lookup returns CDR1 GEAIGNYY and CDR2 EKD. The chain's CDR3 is CACERLYTDELIF. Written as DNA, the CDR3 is TGTGCCTGTGAGCGGTTATACACCGATGAACTCATCTTT.

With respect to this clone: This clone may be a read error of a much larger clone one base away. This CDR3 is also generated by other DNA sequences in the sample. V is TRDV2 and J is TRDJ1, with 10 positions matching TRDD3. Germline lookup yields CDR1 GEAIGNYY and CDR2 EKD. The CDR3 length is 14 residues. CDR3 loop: CACDPLGDTDKLIF. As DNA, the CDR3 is TGTGCCTGTGACCCTTTGGGGGATACCGATAAGCTCATCTTT.

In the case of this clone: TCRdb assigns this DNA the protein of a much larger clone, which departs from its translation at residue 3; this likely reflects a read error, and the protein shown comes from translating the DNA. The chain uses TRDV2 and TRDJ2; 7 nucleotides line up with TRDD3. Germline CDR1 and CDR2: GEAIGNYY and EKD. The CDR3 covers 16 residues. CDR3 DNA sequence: TGTGCCCGTGACAAGGTGGGGGAAGCTTTGACAGCACAACTCTTCTTT. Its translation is CARDKVGEALTAQLFF.

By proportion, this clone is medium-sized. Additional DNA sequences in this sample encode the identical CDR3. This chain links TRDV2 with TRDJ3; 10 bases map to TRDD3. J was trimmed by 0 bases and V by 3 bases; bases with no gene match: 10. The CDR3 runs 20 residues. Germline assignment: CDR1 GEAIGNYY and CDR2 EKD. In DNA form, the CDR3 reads TGTGCCTGTGACCAACTACTGGGGGATTCTGCCTCCTGGGACACCCGACAGATGTTTTTC. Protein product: CACDQLLGDSASWDTRQMFF.

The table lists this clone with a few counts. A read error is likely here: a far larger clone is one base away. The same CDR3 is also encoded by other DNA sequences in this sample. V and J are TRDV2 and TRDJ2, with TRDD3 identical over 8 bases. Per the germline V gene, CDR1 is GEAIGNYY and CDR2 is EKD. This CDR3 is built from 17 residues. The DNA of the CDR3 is TGCGCCTGTGAGCTACTGGGGGCCTCCACTTTGACAGCACAACTCTTCTTT. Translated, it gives CACELLGASTLTAQLFF.

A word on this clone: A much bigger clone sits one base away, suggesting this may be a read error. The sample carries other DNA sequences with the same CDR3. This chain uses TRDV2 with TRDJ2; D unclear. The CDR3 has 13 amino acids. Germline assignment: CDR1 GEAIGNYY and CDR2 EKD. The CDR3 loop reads CACDTGLTAQLFF. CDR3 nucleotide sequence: TGTGCCTGTGACACTGGGTTGACAGCGCAACTCTTCTTT.

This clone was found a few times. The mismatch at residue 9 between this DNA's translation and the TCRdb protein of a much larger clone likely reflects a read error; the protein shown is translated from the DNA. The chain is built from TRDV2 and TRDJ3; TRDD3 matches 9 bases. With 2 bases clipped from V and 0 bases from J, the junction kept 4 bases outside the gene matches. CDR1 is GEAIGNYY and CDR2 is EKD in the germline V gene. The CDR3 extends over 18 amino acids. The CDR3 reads CACDILGEGSWDTRQMFF. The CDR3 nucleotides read TGTGCCTGTGACATACTGGGGGAGGGCTCCTGGGACACCCGACAGATGTTTTTC.

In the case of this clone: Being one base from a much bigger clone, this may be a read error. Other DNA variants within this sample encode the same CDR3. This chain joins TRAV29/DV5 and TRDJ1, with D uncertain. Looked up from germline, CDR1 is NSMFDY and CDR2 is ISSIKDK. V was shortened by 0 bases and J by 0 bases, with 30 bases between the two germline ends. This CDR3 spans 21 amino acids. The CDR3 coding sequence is TGTGCAGCAAGCGCTTTGCGCGGAGACCCACCTCCTCTGCGGGACACCGATAAACTCATCTTT. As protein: CAASALRGDPPPLRDTDKLIF.

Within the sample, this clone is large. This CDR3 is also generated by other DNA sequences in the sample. The CDR3 bases are TGTGCCTGTGACACCGTACTGGGGGATAGCTCCTGGGACACCCGACAGATGTTTTTC. This encodes CACDTVLGDSSWDTRQMFF. J is TRDJ3 and V is TRDV2; 11 bases are a match to TRDD3. Germline V CDR1 and CDR2: GEAIGNYY, EKD. J lost 0 bases, V lost 0 bases, and 3 bases had no gene match. The CDR3 contains 19 residues.

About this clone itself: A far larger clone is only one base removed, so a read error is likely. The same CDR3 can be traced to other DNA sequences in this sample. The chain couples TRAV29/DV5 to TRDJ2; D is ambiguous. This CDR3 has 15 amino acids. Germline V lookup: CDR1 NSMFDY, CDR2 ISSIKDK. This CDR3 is CAARGGATLTAQLFF. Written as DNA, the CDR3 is TGTGCAGCAAGAGGAGGGGCCACTTTGACGGCACAACTCTTCTTT.

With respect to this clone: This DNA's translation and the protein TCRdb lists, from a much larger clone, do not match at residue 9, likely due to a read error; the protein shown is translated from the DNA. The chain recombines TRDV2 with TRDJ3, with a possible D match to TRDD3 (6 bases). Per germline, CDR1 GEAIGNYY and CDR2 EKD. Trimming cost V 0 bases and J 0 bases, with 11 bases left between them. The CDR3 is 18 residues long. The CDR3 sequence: CACDTWGFGSWDTRQMFF. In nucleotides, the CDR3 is TGTGCCTGTGACACCTGGGGGTTCGGCTCCTGGGACACCCGACAGATGTTTTTC.

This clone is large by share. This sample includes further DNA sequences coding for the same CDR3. CDR3 in amino acids: CACDPILGDTPALTAQLFF. The CDR3 DNA is TGTGCCTGTGATCCGATACTGGGGGATACGCCGGCTTTGACAGCACAACTCTTCTTT. The rearrangement uses TRDV2 and TRDJ2, with 13 nucleotides matching TRDD3. The germline gives CDR1 GEAIGNYY, CDR2 EKD. The CDR3 length is 19 residues. Germline trimming cut 4 bases from V and 0 bases from J; bases unmatched to any gene: 10.

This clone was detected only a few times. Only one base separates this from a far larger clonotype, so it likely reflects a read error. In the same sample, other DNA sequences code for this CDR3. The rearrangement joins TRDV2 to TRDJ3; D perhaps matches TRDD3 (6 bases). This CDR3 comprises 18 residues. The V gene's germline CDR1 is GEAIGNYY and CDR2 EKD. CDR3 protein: CACDTVGGSSWDTRQMFF. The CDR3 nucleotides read TGTGCCTGCGACACCGTGGGGGGGAGCTCCTGGGACACCCGACAGATGTTTTTC.

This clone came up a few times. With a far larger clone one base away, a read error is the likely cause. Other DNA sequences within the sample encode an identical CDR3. CDR3 sequence reads: CACDTGELLGPTAQLFF. The CDR3 DNA follows: TGTGCCTGTGACACCGGGGAATTACTGGGCCCCACAGCACAACTCTTCTTT. This chain links TRDV2 with TRDJ2; maybe TRDD3 (6 bases). With 0 bases removed from V and 5 bases from J, the gap between germline ends came to 18 bases. Germline CDR1 GEAIGNYY, CDR2 EKD. This CDR3 has 17 amino acids.

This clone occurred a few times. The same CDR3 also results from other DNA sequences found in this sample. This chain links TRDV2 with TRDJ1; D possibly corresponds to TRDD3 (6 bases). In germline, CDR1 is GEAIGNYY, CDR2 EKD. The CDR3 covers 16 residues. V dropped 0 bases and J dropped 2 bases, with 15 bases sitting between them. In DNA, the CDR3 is TGTGCCTGTGACACCCCTCTACTGGGAGATACCGATAAACTCATCTTT. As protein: CACDTPLLGDTDKLIF.

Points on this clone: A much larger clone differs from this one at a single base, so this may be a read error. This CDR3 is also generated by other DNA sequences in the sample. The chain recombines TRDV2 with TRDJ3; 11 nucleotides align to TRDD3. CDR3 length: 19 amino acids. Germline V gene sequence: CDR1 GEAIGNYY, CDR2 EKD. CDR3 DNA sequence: TGTGCCTGCGACACCTGGGGGATACAACTCTCCTGGGACACCCGACAGATGTTTTTC. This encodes CACDTWGIQLSWDTRQMFF.

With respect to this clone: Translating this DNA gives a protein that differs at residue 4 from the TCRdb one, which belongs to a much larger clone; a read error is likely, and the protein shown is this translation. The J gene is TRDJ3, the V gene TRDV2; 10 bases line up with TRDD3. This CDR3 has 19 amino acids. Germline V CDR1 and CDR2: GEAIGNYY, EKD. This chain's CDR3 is CACGTLGDISSWDTRQMFF. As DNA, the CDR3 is TGTGCCTGTGGCACCCTGGGGGATATTTCCTCCTGGGACACCCGACAGATGTTTTTC.

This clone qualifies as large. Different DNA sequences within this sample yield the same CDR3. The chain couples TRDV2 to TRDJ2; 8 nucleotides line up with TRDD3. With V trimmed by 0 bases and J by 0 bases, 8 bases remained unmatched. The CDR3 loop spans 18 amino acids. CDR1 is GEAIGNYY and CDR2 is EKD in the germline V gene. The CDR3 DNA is TGTGCCTGTGACACCGTAGGGATACGTGGGGCTTTGACAGCACAACTCTTCTTT. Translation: CACDTVGIRGALTAQLFF.

This CDR3 is CACDATGEAWDTRQMFF. CDR3 DNA sequence: TGTGCCTGTGACGCCACCGGGGAGGCTTGGGACACCCGACAGATGTTTTTC. The J gene is TRDJ3, the V gene TRDV2; a possible D gene is TRDD3 (5 bases). V was cut by 3 bases and J by 4 bases, with 15 bases left in between. Germline V gene lookup returns CDR1 GEAIGNYY and CDR2 EKD. The CDR3 is 17 amino acids.

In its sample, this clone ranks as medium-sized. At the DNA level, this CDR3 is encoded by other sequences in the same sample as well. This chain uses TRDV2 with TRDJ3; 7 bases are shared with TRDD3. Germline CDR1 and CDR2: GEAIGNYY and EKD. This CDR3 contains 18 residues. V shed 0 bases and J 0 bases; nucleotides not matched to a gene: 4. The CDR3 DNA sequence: TGTGCCTGTGACACCGGGGGATTCAGCTCCTGGGACACCCGACAGATGTTTTTC. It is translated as CACDTGGFSSWDTRQMFF.

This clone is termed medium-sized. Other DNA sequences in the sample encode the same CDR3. CDR3 region: CALGFLRGGYASDTDKLIF. CDR3 coding DNA: TGTGCTCTTGGGTTTCTCAGAGGGGGATACGCCTCGGACACCGATAAACTCATCTTT. The chain recombines TRDV1 with TRDJ1, with 10 positions matching TRDD3. This CDR3 comprises 19 residues. Germline CDR1 and CDR2: TSWWSYY and QGS. The junction had 15 bases not matched to a gene; V was cut back by 5 bases and J by 0 bases.

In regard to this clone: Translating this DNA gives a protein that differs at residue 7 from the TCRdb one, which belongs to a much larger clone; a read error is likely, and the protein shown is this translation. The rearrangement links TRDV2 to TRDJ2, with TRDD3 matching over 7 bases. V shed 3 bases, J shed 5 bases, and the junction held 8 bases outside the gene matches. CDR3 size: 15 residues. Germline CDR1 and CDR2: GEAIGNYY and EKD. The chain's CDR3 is CACDAIRGDTAQLFF. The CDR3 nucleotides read TGTGCCTGTGACGCCATACGGGGGGATACAGCACAACTCTTCTTT.

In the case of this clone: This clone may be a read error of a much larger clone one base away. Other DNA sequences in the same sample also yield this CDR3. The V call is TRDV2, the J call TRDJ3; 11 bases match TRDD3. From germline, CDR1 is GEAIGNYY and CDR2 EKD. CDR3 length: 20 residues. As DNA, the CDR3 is TGTGCCTGTGACCCCGTCTGGGGGATACCCAGCTCCTGGGACACCAGACAGATGTTTTTC. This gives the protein CACDPVWGIPSSWDTRQMFF.

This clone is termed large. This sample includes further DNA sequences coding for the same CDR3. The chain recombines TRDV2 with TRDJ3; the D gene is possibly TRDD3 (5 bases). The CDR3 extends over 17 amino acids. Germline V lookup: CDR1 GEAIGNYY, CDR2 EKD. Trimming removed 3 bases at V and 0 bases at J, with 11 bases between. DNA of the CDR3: TGTGCCTGTGACGGGATCAGGAGCTCCTGGGACACCCGACAGATGTTTTTC. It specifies CACDGIRSSWDTRQMFF.